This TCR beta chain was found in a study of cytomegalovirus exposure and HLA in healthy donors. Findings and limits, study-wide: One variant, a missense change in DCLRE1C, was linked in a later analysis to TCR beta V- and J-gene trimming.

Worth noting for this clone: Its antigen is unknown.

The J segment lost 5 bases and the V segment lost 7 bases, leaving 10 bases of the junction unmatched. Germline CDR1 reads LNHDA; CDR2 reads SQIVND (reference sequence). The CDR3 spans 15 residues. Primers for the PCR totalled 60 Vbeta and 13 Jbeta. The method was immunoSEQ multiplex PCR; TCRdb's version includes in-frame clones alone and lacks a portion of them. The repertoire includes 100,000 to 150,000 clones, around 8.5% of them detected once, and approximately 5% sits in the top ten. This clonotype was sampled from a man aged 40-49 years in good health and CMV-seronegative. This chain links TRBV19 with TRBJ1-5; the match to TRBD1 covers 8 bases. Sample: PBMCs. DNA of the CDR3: TGTGCCAGTACTATTAGCGGACAGGGTTATCAGCCCCAGCATTTT. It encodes CASTISGQGYQPQHF.